Following are 17 T cell receptor beta chains from one sample sequenced in a study of T cell responses to AZD1222 COVID-19 vaccine. Clones were read by immunoSEQ multiplex PCR, and TCRdb kept only the in-frame ones, dropping some. The profile covers about 94,000 clones, with roughly 90% appearing a single time and more than 7.5% taken by the ten largest. The source material was peripheral blood, sampled on day 0 of AZD1222 vaccination. These TCRs come from an adult in good health.

The V gene is TRBV3-1 (or the pseudogene TRBV3-2), the J gene TRBJ2-3; D might be TRBD1 or TRBD2, each matching 5 bases. The length of the CDR3 is 13 residues. Trimming removed 1 base at V and 7 bases at J, with 9 bases between. CDR1 LGHDT and CDR2 YNNKEL come from the germline V gene (reference sequence). The CDR3 loop is CASSQVGTHTQYF. In DNA, the CDR3 is TGTGCCAGCAGCCAAGTAGGGACCCATACGCAGTATTTT.

This chain uses TRBV12-3 or TRBV12-4 with TRBJ1-1, with D tentatively TRBD1 (5 bases). Trimming shortened V by 8 bases and J by 0 bases, and 10 bases separated the two germline ends. This CDR3 comprises 13 residues. The CDR3, as DNA: TGTGCCAGCCTGCGACAGTTGAACACTGAAGCTTTCTTT. Its protein is CASLRQLNTEAFF.

V is TRBV9 and J is TRBJ1-2, with TRBD1 matching 7 bases. This CDR3 is 15 amino acids long. V lost 4 bases, J lost 4 bases, and 10 bases stayed unmatched. Germline CDR1 is SGDLS and CDR2 is YYNGEE. The chain's CDR3 is CASSPWDSPPYGYTF. The CDR3 bases are TGTGCCAGCAGCCCCTGGGACAGCCCTCCCTATGGCTACACCTTC.

The J gene is TRBJ1-4, the V gene TRBV11-2; D is possibly TRBD1 (6 bases). V was pared by 5 bases and J by 6 bases, with 10 bases between. Per germline, CDR1 SGHAT and CDR2 FQNNGV. The CDR3 consists of 13 residues. CDR3 sequence: CASSPRTDEKLFF. The CDR3 coding sequence is TGTGCCAGCAGCCCGCGGACAGATGAAAAACTGTTTTTT.

This clone was seen just once. The chain carries TRBV7-3 and TRBJ2-3; 10 positions match TRBD2. CDR1 is SGHTA, CDR2 FQGTGA, per germline. The CDR3 totals 16 residues. J gave up 8 bases and V 1 base, and 9 bases lay outside the gene matches. The CDR3 loop reads CASSLRSSGGQSTQYF. As DNA, the CDR3 is TGTGCCAGCAGCTTAAGGTCTAGCGGGGGCCAAAGTACGCAGTATTTT.

This clone was detected once. This chain uses TRBV4-1 with TRBJ1-2, with D perhaps matching TRBD1 (6 bases). This CDR3 spans 14 amino acids. V was pared by 6 bases and J by 2 bases, with 13 bases between. Germline V lookup: CDR1 MGHRA, CDR2 YSYEKL. CDR3 region: CASSLGGVNYGYTF. In DNA, the CDR3 is TGCGCCAGCAGTCTAGGGGGGGTAAACTATGGCTACACCTTC.

This clone is a singleton in its sample. The J gene is TRBJ2-5, the V gene TRBV5-1, with 9 bases lining up with TRBD1. Germline trimming cut 4 bases from V and 1 base from J; bases unmatched to any gene: 2. The length of the CDR3 is 14 residues. The germline CDR1 and CDR2 sequences are SGHRS and YFSETQ. CDR3 loop: CASSIQGAQETQYF. The DNA for the CDR3 is TGCGCCAGCAGCATACAGGGGGCCCAAGAGACCCAGTACTTC.

The V gene is TRBV2, the J gene TRBJ1-5; D gene ambiguous. Trimming stripped 1 base from V and 4 bases from J, with 5 bases between. This CDR3 contains 13 residues. From germline, CDR1 is SNHLY and CDR2 FYNNEI. The CDR3 bases are TGTGCCAGCAGTGAAGTTGGGAATCAGCCCCAGCATTTT. This gives the protein CASSEVGNQPQHF.

The rearrangement joins TRBV9 to TRBJ1-4, with D possibly matching TRBD1 (5 bases). The CDR3 has 14 amino acids. The V and J ends lost 5 bases and 4 bases respectively, with 12 bases between them. The germline V gene has CDR1 SGDLS and CDR2 YYNGEE. CDR3 amino acids: CASSAGQHNEKLFF. The CDR3 DNA follows: TGTGCCAGCAGTGCGGGGCAGCATAATGAAAAACTGTTTTTT. Full variable domain (remainder filled in from reference TRBV9 and TRBJ1-4): DSGVTQTPKHLITATGQRVTLRCSPRSGDLSVYWYQQSLDQGLQFLIQYYNGEERAKGNILERFSAQQFPDLHSELNLSSLELGDSALYFCASSAGQHNEKLFFGSGTQLSVL.

The V call is TRBV2, the J call TRBJ1-2, with 8 bases lining up with TRBD1. V was clipped by 8 bases and J by 4 bases; unmatched bases: 9. Per germline, CDR1 SNHLY and CDR2 FYNNEI. The CDR3 length is 14 residues. The CDR3: CASGQGSISYGYTF. CDR3 DNA sequence: TGTGCCAGCGGACAGGGATCGATTTCCTATGGCTACACCTTC.

This clone was seen more than once but under ten times. The gene calls are TRBV5-1 and TRBJ2-6; tentatively, D is TRBD1 (5 bases). V lost 4 bases and J lost 1, with 9 bases in between. The germline gives CDR1 SGHRS, CDR2 YFSETQ. The CDR3 runs to 15 residues. The CDR3 region has the DNA TGCGCCAGCAGCAAGACAGTTTCTGGGGCCAACGTCCTGACTTTC. This encodes CASSKTVSGANVLTF.

This clone was observed a handful of times. The genes are TRBV7-9 and TRBJ1-2; weak D call: TRBD1 (6 bases). Germline CDR1 is SEHNR and CDR2 is FQNEAQ (reference sequence). V was clipped by 5 bases and J by 8 bases, with 24 bases between them. This CDR3 is 16 amino acids long. The CDR3 here is CASSPVGGDGSRGYTF. In DNA, the CDR3 is TGTGCCAGCAGCCCAGTGGGGGGCGACGGAAGTCGAGGCTACACCTTC.

V and J are TRBV27 and TRBJ1-4; D is unresolved. Germline CDR1 is MNHEY and CDR2 is SMNVEV (reference sequence). The CDR3 has 16 amino acids. Trimming removed 0 bases at V and 5 bases at J, with 13 bases between. The CDR3 region is CASSLSGWERNEKLFF. CDR3 bases: TGTGCCAGCAGTTTATCGGGATGGGAGAGGAATGAAAAACTGTTTTTT.

This clone was counted between two and nine times. This chain links TRBV7-2 with TRBJ1-3, with D possibly matching TRBD1 (5 bases). V dropped 2 bases and J dropped 0 bases, with 14 bases sitting between them. This CDR3 has 17 amino acids. Germline V gene data show CDR1 as SGHTA and CDR2 as FQGNSA. In nucleotides, the CDR3 is TGTGCCAGCAGCTTACAGACCAGGGCCCACTCTGGAAACACCATATATTTT. Amino acids: CASSLQTRAHSGNTIYF.

V and J are TRBV28 and TRBJ2-3, with D maybe TRBD2 (6 bases). V was clipped by 3 bases and J by 8 bases, with 6 bases between them. The CDR3 covers 11 residues. CDR1 is MDHEN, CDR2 SYDVKM, per germline. CDR3 coding DNA: TGTGCCAGCAGTTTGGGGGGTACGCAGTATTTT. As protein: CASSLGGTQYF.

The chain carries TRBV7-6 and TRBJ2-1; 8 bases are shared with TRBD2. V dropped 7 bases and J dropped 7; count of bases not matched to a gene: 12. Germline-derived CDR1 and CDR2 are SGHVS and FNYEAQ. CDR3 length: 15 amino acids. The CDR3 DNA is TGTGCCAGCACCCTCGAGGGGACTAGTACTAATGAGCAGTTCTTC. Translation gives CASTLEGTSTNEQFF. The entire variable domain, with the rest obtained from reference TRBV7-6 and TRBJ2-1, is as follows: GAGVSQSPRYKVTKRGQDVALRCDPISGHVSLYWYRQALGQGPEFLTYFNYEAQQDKSGLPNDRFSAERPEGSISTLTIQRTEQRDSAMYRCASTLEGTSTNEQFFGPGTRLTVL.

The chain uses TRBV5-5 and TRBJ1-2, with TRBD1 as a possible D gene (5 bases). The CDR3 has 13 residues. Trimming took off 1 base at V and 8 bases at J, with 12 bases between the two ends. In germline, CDR1 is SGHKS, CDR2 YYEKEE (reference sequence). CDR3 sequence (DNA): TGTGCCAGCAGCTTGTTAGGACGGGGCGGCTACACCTTC. This sequence encodes CASSLLGRGGYTF.